This T cell receptor (beta chain) comes out of a study of identical twins. Overall study findings and caveats: Carriage of fewer insertions was seen in abundant cord blood beta clonotypes, whereas memory repertoires showed none. Surplus twin overlap in beta out-of-frame sequences was less pronounced.

This clonotype has just a few counts. Its antigen is as yet unknown. The ends lost 8 bases at V and 3 bases at J; junction bases unmatched: 7. The germline V gene has CDR1 SQVTM and CDR2 ANQGSEA. The length of the CDR3 is 13 residues. After template switching added a universal primer site, the resulting cDNA carried unique molecular identifiers. TCRdb redid the calling of the 5' RACE reads with MiXCR, one entry per CDR3 protein. The table has 450,000 or so distinct CDR3 sequences, 11% to 15% seen once. This sample was also put to use in a study of yellow fever vaccine responses in identical twins.

V and J are TRBV29-1 and TRBJ2-3; 8 bases agree with TRBD1. The source material was CD4+ T cells sorted from blood. The origin of this receptor is a woman younger than 30 in good health. The CDR3 region has the DNA TGCAGCACAAGACAGGGGTTGACAGATACGCAGTATTTT. Amino acids: CSTRQGLTDTQYF.